This entry lists 14 T cell receptor beta chains sequenced from one sample in a study of CD8 T cells in Susac syndrome. RNA was extracted with the RNeasy kit, and a quantity of roughly 0.5 to 1 ug was reverse transcribed using random hexamers. Using its own MiXCR run on the immunoSEQ multiplex PCR reads, TCRdb lists one record per CDR3 protein. This sample carries about 150,000 distinct CDR3 sequences, 90% to 97% of them seen once, and the ten largest clones take 0.12%. Sequencing was performed on CD4+ T cells from PBMCs. The origin of the receptors is a human donor with Susac syndrome.

J is TRBJ2-5 and V is TRBV14; 15 bases map to TRBD2. Unmatched junction bases numbered 4, after V lost 1 base and J lost 4 bases. The germline V gene encodes CDR1 SGHDN and CDR2 FVKESK. The CDR3 loop spans 17 amino acids. Here the CDR3 reads CASSQGTSGRARETQYF. CDR3 coding DNA: TGTGCCAGCAGCCAAGGGACTAGCGGGAGGGCCCGAGAGACCCAGTACTTC.

The chain has TRBV9 and TRBJ2-3, with 7 bases fitting TRBD1. Germline V gene sequence: CDR1 SGDLS, CDR2 YYNGEE. This CDR3 has 15 amino acids. V lost 3 bases and J lost 2; bases outside the gene matches: 6. The CDR3 is CASSGTDRNTDTQYF. The CDR3 DNA reads TGTGCCAGCAGCGGAACGGACAGGAACACAGATACGCAGTATTTT.

The gene calls are TRBV15 and TRBJ2-2; the D is unclear. V was shortened by 0 bases and J by 6 bases, with 11 bases between the two germline ends. The germline V gene has CDR1 LNHNV and CDR2 YYDKDF (reference sequence). This CDR3 contains 15 residues. The CDR3 is CATSRDFLSSGELFF. In nucleotides, the CDR3 is TGTGCCACCAGCAGAGATTTTTTATCCTCCGGGGAGCTGTTTTTT.

Written as DNA, the CDR3 is TGTGCCAGCAGTGGAGCGGGGGGCAGGACCTACGAGCAGTACTTC. Its protein product is CASSGAGGRTYEQYF. The J gene is TRBJ2-7, the V gene TRBV9, with TRBD2 matching 9 bases. The CDR3 totals 15 residues. V shed 5 bases and J 2 bases; nucleotides not matched to a gene: 8. Germline-derived CDR1 and CDR2 are SGDLS and YYNGEE.

CDR3 amino acids: CSVDKGQGTMNTEAFF. Here the CDR3 DNA reads TGCAGCGTTGATAAGGGACAAGGAACTATGAACACTGAAGCTTTCTTT. The rearrangement links TRBV29-1 to TRBJ1-1, with D possibly matching TRBD1 (6 bases). CDR1 is SQVTM and CDR2 is ANQGSEA in the germline V gene. This CDR3 spans 16 amino acids. Trimming stripped 3 bases from V and 0 bases from J, with 17 bases between.

This chain joins TRBV14 and TRBJ2-5, with 7 bases identical to TRBD2. Trimming removed 4 bases from V and 5 bases from J; junction bases left unmatched: 19. This CDR3 region has 18 residues. CDR1 and CDR2 from the germline V gene are SGHDN and FVKESK. The chain's CDR3 is CASSPRRVGEGTWETQYF. The CDR3 DNA reads as TGTGCCAGCAGCCCCCGACGTGTAGGGGAGGGGACCTGGGAGACCCAGTACTTC.

This chain connects TRBV7-8 to TRBJ2-5; no clear D gene. CDR1 and CDR2 from the germline V gene are SGHVS and FQNEAQ. Trimming pared 5 bases from V and 5 bases from J, leaving 15 bases between. CDR3 length: 14 amino acids. The CDR3 sequence is CASSLTLVGETQYF. The CDR3 nucleotides are TGTGCCAGCAGCCTCACCCTGGTCGGGGAGACCCAGTACTTC.

This rearrangement joins TRBV20-1 to TRBJ1-5; no definite D call. V lost 6 bases, J lost 0 bases, and 6 bases lay in between. This CDR3 spans 12 amino acids. CDR1 is DFQATT, CDR2 SNEGSKA, per germline (reference sequence). The CDR3 loop is CSAGHSNQPQHF. The CDR3 bases are TGCAGTGCAGGCCATAGCAATCAGCCCCAGCATTTT.

The chain combines TRBV5-1 with TRBJ2-1, with TRBD1 matching over 7 bases. CDR3 length: 16 amino acids. J was trimmed by 4 bases and V by 4 bases; bases with no gene match: 11. CDR1 and CDR2 (germline): SGHRS, YFSETQ. CDR3 amino acids: CASSGPTGDPYNEQFF. CDR3 DNA sequence: TGCGCCAGCAGCGGGCCAACAGGGGACCCGTACAATGAGCAGTTCTTC.

The chain recombines TRBV6-1 with TRBJ2-5, with D unclear. Germline V gene sequence: CDR1 MNHNS, CDR2 SASEGT. The CDR3 length is 14 residues. With 1 base removed from V and 5 bases from J, the gap between germline ends came to 11 bases. The CDR3 DNA reads as TGTGCCAGCAGTGAAGGAAGCGTGGGGGAGACCCAGTACTTC. Translated, it gives CASSEGSVGETQYF.

This chain connects TRBV12-5 to TRBJ1-2, with D possibly being TRBD1 (6 bases). V was pared by 5 bases and J by 2 bases, with 18 bases between. This CDR3 spans 16 amino acids. From germline, CDR1 is LGHNT and CDR2 FRNRAP. This CDR3 is CASGLPPGAVNYGYTF. Here the CDR3 DNA reads TGTGCTAGTGGTCTACCCCCGGGGGCTGTCAACTATGGCTACACCTTC.

This sequence joins TRBV12-3 or TRBV12-4 and TRBJ1-4, with D possibly TRBD1 on 6 matching bases. V was trimmed by 9 bases and J by 10 bases, leaving 15 bases between them. The CDR3 spans 12 residues. DNA of the CDR3: TGTGCCAGTTGTCTTAGGGGGGGAAAACTGTTTTTT. Residues: CASCLRGGKLFF.

This rearrangement joins TRBV12-3 or TRBV12-4 to TRBJ1-4; a weak D match, TRBD1 (6 bases). The CDR3 is made up of 13 amino acids. Trimming removed 5 bases at V and 14 bases at J, with 18 bases between. The CDR3 DNA sequence: TGTGCCAGCAGTAATTTGGACAGATTTCAGCTGTTTTTT. Translating gives CASSNLDRFQLFF.

The V call is TRBV5-1, the J call TRBJ2-3, with D possibly being TRBD1 (6 bases). V was pared by 4 bases and J by 2 bases, with 11 bases between. The CDR3 totals 14 residues. The germline V gene encodes CDR1 SGHRS and CDR2 YFSETQ. In DNA form, the CDR3 reads TGCGCCAGCAGCGATCGACAGGTCACAGATACGCAGTATTTT. Encoded protein: CASSDRQVTDTQYF. Variable domain in full (rest from reference TRBV5-1 and TRBJ2-3): KAGVTQTPRYLIKTRGQQVTLSCSPISGHRSVSWYQQTPGQGLQFLFEYFSETQRNKGNFPGRFSGRQFSNSRSEMNVSTLELGDSALYLCASSDRQVTDTQYFGPGTRLTVL.